The present TCR beta chain was sequenced within a study of blood T cell repertoires in COVID-19. Overall study: Acute and convalescent COVID-19 specimens originated in the United States, Italy and Spain. Sample material is recorded as cDNA or gDNA derived from T cells, B-cell-depleted T cells, or PBMCs.

The CDR3 is made up of 13 amino acids. Trimming shortened V by 5 bases and J by 2 bases, and 10 bases separated the two germline ends. CDR1 is LNHDA and CDR2 is SQIVND in the germline V gene (reference sequence). This clone occurred once. In the authors' workflow: Scientists estimated how many nucleated cells there were by amplifying reference gene primers. The protocol was immunoSEQ multiplex PCR, while the TCRdb copy is restricted to in-frame clones and leaves out a portion. V and J calls and clone size follow that table, whereas D and trimming were derived from the DNA. The table records 200,000 or so clones, 75% to 85% of them present only once.

Specimen: peripheral blood. This clonotype was obtained from a man aged 35-49 years who had recovered from COVID-19. The chain combines TRBV19 with TRBJ2-7; D possibly corresponds to TRBD1 (5 bases). The CDR3, as DNA: TGTGCCAGTAGTGCGACAGCCGCCTACGAGCAGTACTTC. Encoded protein: CASSATAAYEQYF.